The following is a T cell receptor beta chain sequence with its context. Its specificity is unknown. Only in-frame clones appear in the TCRdb table, and some are missing; sequencing was by immunoSEQ multiplex PCR. Altogether approximately 25,000 clones are present, 82% being singletons, with the ten largest covering approximately 3.9%. The data belong to a study of a mutant IDH1 vaccine in newly diagnosed glioma. Across the study: Treated patients showed a male proportion of around 62%, a female proportion of about 40%, and a mean age of 40.4 years. Therapy received beforehand was radiotherapy, temozolomide, or both, with most patients given both. V12 corresponded to week 35 and V13 to week 47.

Time point: week 47, end of study. One vaccine dose held 300 ug of mutant IDH1 20-mer peptide and came with topical imiquimod. The donors' diagnosis was new WHO grade 3 or 4 astrocytoma that was IDH1-mutant and ATRX-lost. V lost 6 bases to trimming and J lost 2 bases, with 7 bases between them. The CDR3 is 11 amino acids. Germline CDR1 DFQATT, CDR2 SNEGSKA (reference sequence). The rearrangement links TRBV20-1 to TRBJ2-5; D gene uncertain. This receptor was obtained from a man in his forties with glioma. Some clones in this sample may be carry-over from other donors' samples. The sequences come from PBMCs, collected from a glioma patient whose treatment included an IDH1 peptide vaccine. The CDR3: CSAQFQETQYF. DNA for the CDR3: TGCAGTGCGCAGTTTCAAGAGACCCAGTACTTC.